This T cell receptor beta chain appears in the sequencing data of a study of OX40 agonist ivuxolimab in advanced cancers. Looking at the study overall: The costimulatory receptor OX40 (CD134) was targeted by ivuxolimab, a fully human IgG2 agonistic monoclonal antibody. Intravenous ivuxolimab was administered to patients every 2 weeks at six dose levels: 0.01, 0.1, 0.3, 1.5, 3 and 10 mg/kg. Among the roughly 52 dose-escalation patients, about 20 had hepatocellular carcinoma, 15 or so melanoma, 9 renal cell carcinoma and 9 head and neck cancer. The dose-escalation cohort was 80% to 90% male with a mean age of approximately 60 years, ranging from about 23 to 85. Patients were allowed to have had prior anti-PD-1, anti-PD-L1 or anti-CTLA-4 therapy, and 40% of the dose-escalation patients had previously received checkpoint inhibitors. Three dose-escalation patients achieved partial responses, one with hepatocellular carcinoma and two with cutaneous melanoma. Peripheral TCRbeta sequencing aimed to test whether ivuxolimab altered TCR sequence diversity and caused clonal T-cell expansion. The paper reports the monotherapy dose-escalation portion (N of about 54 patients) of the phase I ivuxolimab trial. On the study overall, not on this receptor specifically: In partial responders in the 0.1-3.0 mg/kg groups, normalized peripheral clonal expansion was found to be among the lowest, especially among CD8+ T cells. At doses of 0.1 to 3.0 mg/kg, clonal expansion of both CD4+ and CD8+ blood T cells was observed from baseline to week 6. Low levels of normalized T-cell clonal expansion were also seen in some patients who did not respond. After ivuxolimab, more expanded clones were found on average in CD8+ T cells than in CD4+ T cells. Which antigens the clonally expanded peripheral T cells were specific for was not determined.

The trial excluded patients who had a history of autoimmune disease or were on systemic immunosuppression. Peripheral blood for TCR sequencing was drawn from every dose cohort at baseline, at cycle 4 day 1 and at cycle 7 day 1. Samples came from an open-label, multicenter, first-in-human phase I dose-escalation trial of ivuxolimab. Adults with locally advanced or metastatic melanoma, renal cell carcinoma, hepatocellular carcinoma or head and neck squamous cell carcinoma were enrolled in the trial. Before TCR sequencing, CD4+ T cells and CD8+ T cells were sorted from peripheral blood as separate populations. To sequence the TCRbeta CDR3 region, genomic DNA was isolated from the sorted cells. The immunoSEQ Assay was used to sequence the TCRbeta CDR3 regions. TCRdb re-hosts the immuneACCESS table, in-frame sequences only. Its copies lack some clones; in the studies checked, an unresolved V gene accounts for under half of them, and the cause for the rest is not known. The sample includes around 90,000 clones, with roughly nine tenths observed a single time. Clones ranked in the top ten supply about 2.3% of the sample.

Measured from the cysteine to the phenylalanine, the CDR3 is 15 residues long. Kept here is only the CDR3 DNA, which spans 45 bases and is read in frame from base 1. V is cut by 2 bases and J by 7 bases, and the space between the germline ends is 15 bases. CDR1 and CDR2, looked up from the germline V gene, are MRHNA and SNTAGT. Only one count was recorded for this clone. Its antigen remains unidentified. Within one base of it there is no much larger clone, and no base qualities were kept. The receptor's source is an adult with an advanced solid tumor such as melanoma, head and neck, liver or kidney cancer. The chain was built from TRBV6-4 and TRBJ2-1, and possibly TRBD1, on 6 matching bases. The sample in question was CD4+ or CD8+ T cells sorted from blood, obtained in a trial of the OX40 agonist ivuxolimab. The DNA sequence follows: TGTGCCAGCAGTGACGGGCGAGGGGGAAAGAATGAGCAGTTCTTC. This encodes CASSDGRGGKNEQFF.